Shown below are 6 T cell receptor beta chains from a single sample sequenced in a study of T-cell reconstitution after alpha-beta-depleted transplantation in children. The TCRbeta library incorporated unique molecular identifiers. TCRdb used MiXCR to reprocess the PCR reads, holding one entry per CDR3 protein. The sample carries 45,000 to 60,000 distinct CDR3 sequences, 52% recorded once. Specimen: peripheral blood, collected before TCRalphabeta/CD19-depleted stem cell transplant. Receptors originate from a boy in the first two years of life with SCID, due to receive a stem cell transplant.

The chain has TRBV5-6 and TRBJ1-2, with D possibly TRBD1 on 5 matching bases. Trimming shortened V by 5 bases and J by 4 bases, and 18 bases separated the two germline ends. Germline V CDR1 and CDR2: SGHDT, YYEEEE. The CDR3 contains 15 residues. CDR3 nucleotide sequence: TGTGCCAGCAGTCCTCGGGCCTCCGGGGCCTATGGCTACACCTTC. Protein: CASSPRASGAYGYTF.

In this sample, this clonotype turned up a few times. The rearrangement uses TRBV20-1 and TRBJ2-1; D gene ambiguous. There are 13 residues in the CDR3. Germline V gives CDR1 DFQATT, CDR2 SNEGSKA (reference sequence). Written as DNA, the CDR3 is TGCAGGGCCTCCCGGGCCTCCTACAATGAGCAGTTCTTC. The encoded protein is CRASRASYNEQFF.

The chain couples TRBV7-9 to TRBJ1-4; no clear D. Looked up from germline, CDR1 is SEHNR and CDR2 is FQNEAQ (reference sequence). The CDR3 has 13 residues. Trimming cost V 2 bases and J 4 bases, with 5 bases left between them. For the CDR3, the DNA is TGTGCCAGCAGCTTAACGGTTAATGAAAAACTGTTTTTT. Amino acid sequence: CASSLTVNEKLFF.

There are many counts of this clonotype. This chain links TRBV7-6 with TRBJ2-7; no firm D call. The germline CDR1 and CDR2 sequences are SGHVS and FNYEAQ. The CDR3 length is 12 residues. Trimming removed 5 bases at V and 5 bases at J, with 10 bases between. The CDR3 DNA is TGTGCCAGCAGCAAGTCGGGCCACGAGCAGTACTTC. Translation: CASSKSGHEQYF.

Comments on this clonotype: A much bigger clone sits one base away, suggesting this may be a read error. This chain connects TRBV20-1 to TRBJ2-7; 9 bases agree with TRBD2. The CDR3 contains 16 residues. The germline V gene has CDR1 DFQATT and CDR2 SNEGSKA (reference sequence). The CDR3, as DNA: TGCTGTGCTAGAGAGGGCCGGCCTAGCGGGGACTACGAGCAGTACTTC. Amino acids: CCAREGRPSGDYEQYF.

The chain employs TRBV27 and TRBJ2-1; 9 bases line up with TRBD1. Germline CDR1 and CDR2: MNHEY and SMNVEV (reference sequence). V shed 2 bases and J 4 bases; nucleotides not matched to a gene: 9. CDR3 length: 17 amino acids. Here the CDR3 reads CASSLAYPGTGYNEQFF. CDR3 nucleotide sequence: TGTGCCAGCAGTTTAGCGTACCCCGGGACAGGGTACAATGAGCAGTTCTTC.